This T cell receptor (beta chain) is drawn from a study of patients and donors after allogeneic stem cell transplantation. TCRdb reprocessed the RT-PCR reads with MiXCR, giving one entry per CDR3 protein. Seen here are approximately 250,000 distinct CDR3 sequences, over 12% observed once, and the top ten hold 11%. The CDR3 extends over 12 amino acids. Between the trimmed V and J ends, which lost 5 bases and 6 bases, there was a span of 11 bases. The germline gives CDR1 KGHSH, CDR2 LQKENI. This clonotype appeared a few times. The sequence was collected from a human donor who was either an allogeneic HSCT recipient or a stem cell or donor lymphocyte infusion donor (not recorded which). It is not recorded whose cells these are; they may come from a transplant donor. Sequenced input: blood, either unsorted or a sorted T cell fraction (not recorded which). The rearrangement links TRBV18 to TRBJ2-7; possible D gene TRBD1, 6 bases. The CDR3 reads CASSSQGSEQYF. The CDR3 DNA follows: TGTGCCAGCTCATCCCAGGGGAGCGAGCAGTACTTC.